Sequencing of this TCR beta chain was carried out in a study of blood T cell repertoires in COVID-19. Looking at the study overall: From the United States, Italy and Spain came samples of acute and convalescent COVID-19. The cDNA or gDNA used as material had been derived from T cells, B-cell-depleted T cells, or PBMCs.

The protocol was immunoSEQ multiplex PCR, while the TCRdb copy is restricted to in-frame clones and leaves out a portion. The repertoire has approximately 130,000 clones, 82% of them found once; the top ten carry about an eighth. Germline V gene sequence: CDR1 LNHDA, CDR2 SQIVND (reference sequence). CDR3 length: 15 amino acids. Trimming removed 4 bases from V and 0 bases from J, with 10 bases in between. The receptor's source is a human donor in a cohort sampled during active COVID-19. The chain recombines TRBV19 with TRBJ2-1; the D gene is possibly TRBD2 (5 bases). What was sequenced was peripheral blood. The CDR3 sequence: CASSSRDNSYNEQFF. Here the CDR3 DNA reads TGTGCCAGTAGTAGTCGGGATAACTCCTACAATGAGCAGTTCTTC.